The T cell receptor (beta chain) described here comes from a study of cytomegalovirus exposure and HLA in healthy donors (dated by TCRdb to 2016 to 2017). With regard to the full study: An earlier analysis of approximately 600 of the donors reported about 250 Gb of sequence data and about 100 million unique TCR beta sequences from 150 million to 200 million T cells. Around 320 gigabases of sequencing data and tens of millions of unique TCR sequences were included in an early release covering 500 to 750 HLA-typed donors. Of the roughly 390 genotyped donors, more than 75% were placed in the genetic ancestry cluster associated with self-reported Caucasian donors. The study aimed to test whether signatures of past pathogen exposure could be identified by cataloging public T cell receptors. The T cell repertoires of 666 subjects were profiled by immunosequencing and related to cytomegalovirus serostatus. Besides the first cohort of some 670 subjects, a separate validation cohort made up of over 100 different subjects was used. To predict cytomegalovirus infection status, the study combined high-throughput TCR immunosequencing, statistical association of individual TCRs with disease status, and machine learning. A later analysis re-examined previously published TCR beta repertoires from 500 to 700 donors and added high-resolution HLA genotyping to investigate patterns of TCR occurrence. Rather than drawing on any new phenotypic data, the later analysis identified candidate immune exposures from TCR beta sequences and the way those sequences occurred across donors. An earlier analysis of 587 of the donors used high-throughput TCR beta sequencing to judge whether each TCR beta V gene segment behaved as functional or pseudogenic. Alongside the repertoire data, information on donor age, sex, ethnicity and CMV serostatus was compiled. Genome-wide SNP genotypes for about 60% of the roughly 700 donors were used in a later genetic analysis, which treated that subset as a discovery cohort. Every discovery cohort repertoire had been produced on one sequencing platform. Both class I and class II loci were covered by HLA typing, at four-digit resolution. Typing coverage differed by locus: A, B, C, DRB1 and DQB1 were typed in about 629-630 donors, DQA1 in about 500, DPA1 in some 610, and DPB1 in 400 to 480. Several DR-DQ haplotypes were handled as single units for association and clustering because linkage in the cohort was strong. Across some 400 genotyped donors of the cohort, an average of approximately 240,000 unique TCR beta nucleotide sequences per donor were sequenced, and about a sixth of those sequences were non-productive. What the research found in general, with its limitations: In a later analysis, TCR association rates were found to vary across HLA loci, with the most associated TCRs seen for DRB1 alleles and the fewest for HLA-C alleles. Compared with the approximately 710-donor mean, donors in an Asian-associated ancestry cluster had fewer N-insertions in productive TCRs, according to a later genetic analysis. A later analysis found that most CMV-associated TCR beta chains appeared HLA-restricted, with HLA associations seemingly driven largely by CMV exposure. In a later analysis, several top co-occurrence clusters were reported to appear linked to parvovirus B19, influenza, CMV and Epstein-Barr virus. The sequencing pipeline was judged likely to have produced a cluster of highly shared sequence variants as a technical artifact. The only immune exposure information available for the cohort was CMV serostatus. A few of the identified cytomegalovirus-associated TCR beta chains were confirmed in vitro to be specific for cytomegalovirus antigens. In both the original and validation cohorts, the classifier was reported to diagnose cytomegalovirus status with high specificity and sensitivity. Correlated functional status among segregating V segments might reflect linkage disequilibrium, but an unknown experimental factor could not be ruled out. Because HLA typing was unavailable for some donors at each locus, only the typed subset was used in association tests. An association between a missense DCLRE1C variant and V-gene and J-gene trimming of TCR beta chains was found in a later genetic analysis and replicated in an independent cohort. Most TCR sequences were seen in very few donors, while some public TCRs were found in many individuals. A further reported finding was that TCR beta sequences accurately predicted the HLA-A and HLA-B alleles for most subjects in the first cohort. Some IMGT-functional V segments, including TRBV6-2 and TRBV6-3, could not be distinguished by the 87-base-pair reads and were therefore excluded. When HLA alleles, especially DR and DQ, strongly co-occurred, TCR associations were difficult to assign to individual alleles. Presence/absence analyses assumed roughly uniform sequencing depth across donors, an assumption that may not hold. Because counts were too low, about 18 rarely observed V segments, including chromosome 9 orphons, were excluded from the earlier analysis of a few hundred of the donors. Compared with equally common non-associated chains, HLA-associated TCR beta chains in a later analysis were more clonally expanded and had lower generation probabilities. Broadly in line with IMGT annotations, most TCR beta V segments showed up in productive rearrangements about 87% or about 30% of the time in an earlier analysis of 450 to 750 of the donors. This cohort had only TCR beta chains sequenced, and the lack of alpha or paired-chain data limited which features could be detected. In a later analysis, 16,951 TCR beta sequences were associated with specific HLA alleles at a false discovery rate of 0.05. The authors suggested that the approach could potentially be generalized to other disease states and immunological phenotypes. The study gave a list of some 150 TCR beta chains associated with cytomegalovirus.

The cohort was made up of 500 to 850 healthy bone marrow donors. All cohort members were sampled while nominally healthy, although unrecorded immune exposures were likely present. The donor was CMV seronegative and was included in the group of several hundred seronegative cohort members. A peripheral blood sample was collected from each donor, and TCR beta sequencing was performed on peripheral blood mononuclear cells. The Qiagen DNeasy Blood Extraction Kit was used to extract genomic DNA from the blood cell samples. Libraries were prepared through the immunoSEQ multiplex PCR assay. For the multiplex PCR, a mixture combining 60 forward primers for TCR Vbeta segments and 13 reverse primers for TCR Jbeta segments was used. The CDR3 region of rearranged TCR beta genes was amplified from genomic DNA by a multiplex PCR assay. On the Illumina HiSeq System, the amplified TCR beta libraries were sequenced as 87-base-pair reads. The source study handled its data this way. In a later analysis, roughly 80 million unique TCR beta chains were counted across the roughly 670 repertoires, and around 10 million of these chains were shared by at least two donors. Raw reads were error-corrected and collapsed into unique sequences with a nearest-neighbor algorithm that merged closely related sequences to remove PCR and sequencing errors. To assign V, D and J gene segments, CDR3 sequences were aligned to IMGT reference sequences. For a sequence to be retained, a match of at least six nucleotides was required to both a V gene segment and a J gene segment. A rearrangement was called productive if the CDR3 had no stop codons and remained in frame with V and J, and every other rearrangement was called non-productive. Following IMGT convention, CDR3 was defined as the stretch from the second conserved V-encoded cysteine up to the conserved J-encoded phenylalanine. The earlier analysis of 450 to 750 of the donors excluded any sequence lacking an unambiguous match to a single V gene segment. In an earlier analysis of roughly 600 of the donors, a V segment was called functional when productive rearrangements were above 56.7%, and segregating when the standard deviation between donors exceeded 5%. To diagnose cytomegalovirus status from the catalog of TCR beta chain sequences, a statistical classification framework was built. In a later analysis, TCR nucleotide sequences were compared against IMGT/GENE-DB human TR gene sequences so that V and J genes could be assigned. A later analysis assigned CDR3 sequences and most-parsimonious VDJ recombination scenarios with the TCRdist pipeline. In a later analysis, each TCR beta chain was defined by its CDR3 amino acid sequence together with its V-gene family, and reads without a unique V-gene family were excluded. In a later analysis, fewer than 650 highly shared, low-generation-probability nucleotide sequences were removed to address suspected cross-contamination and a sequencing artifact. For each public chain, a later analysis derived a clonal expansion index from normalized ranks of inferred template counts within each repertoire. In a later analysis, generation probabilities were computed with a VDJ recombination model fitted to out-of-frame rearrangements, and the resulting probabilities were checked against IGoR. Hypergeometric tests were used in a later analysis to score TCR-TCR, TCR-HLA and TCR-CMV co-occurrence, with a repertoire-size bias correction applied to the TCR pairs. To estimate false discovery rates, a later analysis permuted the HLA or CMV assignments 20 times. A later analysis grouped co-occurring TCRs with DBSCAN, adding TCRdist sequence similarity when clustering within HLA-allele-positive subsets. Co-occurrence clustering excluded repertoires with fewer than 30,000 or more than 120,000 public chains, plus five with anomalous nucleotide sharing. The table was pulled from immuneACCESS by TCRdb, which kept in-frame rearrangements only. Such tables lose some clones; where checked, under half of the loss comes from unresolved V genes, and the rest has no known cause. V, J and clone size were drawn from that table, and D and trimming were deduced from the DNA. The sample records some 60,000 clones, 80% of which are singletons. Around 5.4% of the sample belongs to the ten largest clones.

For this clone: Its recognized antigen is unknown. Per-base qualities were not stored, and no clone one base away is much larger.

V ends up 5 bases short and J 9 bases short, with an unmatched junction base count of 7. CDR3 length: 13 amino acids, cysteine to phenylalanine. CDR3 DNA is the only sequence kept; it has 39 bases, read in frame from the first base. CDR1 and CDR2 are drawn from the germline V gene: SGHDN, FVKESK. Sequenced material: PBMCs. This receptor was taken from a male donor in good health and CMV-seronegative. Rearrangement joined TRBV14 to TRBJ1-1, with TRBD1 identical over 9 junction bases. In nucleotides, the sequence is TGTGCCAGCAGCGCCGACAGGGGGATCAAAGCTTTCTTT. Its protein product is CASSADRGIKAFF.